This T cell receptor beta chain was obtained from a study of long-term antiretroviral therapy in people with HIV. Everyone in the study who had HIV was treated in the United States. J was trimmed by 4 bases and V by 5 bases; bases with no gene match: 4. Germline CDR1 is LGHNA and CDR2 is YSLEER. This CDR3 has 14 amino acids. Survey-level resolution applied to immunoSEQ assay v3.0. The protocol was immunoSEQ multiplex PCR, while the TCRdb copy is restricted to in-frame clones and leaves out a portion. The sample carries just over 35,000 clones, 85% to 95% recorded once. This receptor was taken from a woman in her forties or fifties with HIV. J is TRBJ2-3 and V is TRBV4-3; 9 bases align to TRBD2. Sample: unsorted PBMCs, taken 4.1 years after starting antiretroviral therapy. The CDR3 region is CASSMGGGADTQYF. The CDR3 DNA follows: TGCGCCAGCAGCATGGGCGGGGGGGCAGATACGCAGTATTTT.